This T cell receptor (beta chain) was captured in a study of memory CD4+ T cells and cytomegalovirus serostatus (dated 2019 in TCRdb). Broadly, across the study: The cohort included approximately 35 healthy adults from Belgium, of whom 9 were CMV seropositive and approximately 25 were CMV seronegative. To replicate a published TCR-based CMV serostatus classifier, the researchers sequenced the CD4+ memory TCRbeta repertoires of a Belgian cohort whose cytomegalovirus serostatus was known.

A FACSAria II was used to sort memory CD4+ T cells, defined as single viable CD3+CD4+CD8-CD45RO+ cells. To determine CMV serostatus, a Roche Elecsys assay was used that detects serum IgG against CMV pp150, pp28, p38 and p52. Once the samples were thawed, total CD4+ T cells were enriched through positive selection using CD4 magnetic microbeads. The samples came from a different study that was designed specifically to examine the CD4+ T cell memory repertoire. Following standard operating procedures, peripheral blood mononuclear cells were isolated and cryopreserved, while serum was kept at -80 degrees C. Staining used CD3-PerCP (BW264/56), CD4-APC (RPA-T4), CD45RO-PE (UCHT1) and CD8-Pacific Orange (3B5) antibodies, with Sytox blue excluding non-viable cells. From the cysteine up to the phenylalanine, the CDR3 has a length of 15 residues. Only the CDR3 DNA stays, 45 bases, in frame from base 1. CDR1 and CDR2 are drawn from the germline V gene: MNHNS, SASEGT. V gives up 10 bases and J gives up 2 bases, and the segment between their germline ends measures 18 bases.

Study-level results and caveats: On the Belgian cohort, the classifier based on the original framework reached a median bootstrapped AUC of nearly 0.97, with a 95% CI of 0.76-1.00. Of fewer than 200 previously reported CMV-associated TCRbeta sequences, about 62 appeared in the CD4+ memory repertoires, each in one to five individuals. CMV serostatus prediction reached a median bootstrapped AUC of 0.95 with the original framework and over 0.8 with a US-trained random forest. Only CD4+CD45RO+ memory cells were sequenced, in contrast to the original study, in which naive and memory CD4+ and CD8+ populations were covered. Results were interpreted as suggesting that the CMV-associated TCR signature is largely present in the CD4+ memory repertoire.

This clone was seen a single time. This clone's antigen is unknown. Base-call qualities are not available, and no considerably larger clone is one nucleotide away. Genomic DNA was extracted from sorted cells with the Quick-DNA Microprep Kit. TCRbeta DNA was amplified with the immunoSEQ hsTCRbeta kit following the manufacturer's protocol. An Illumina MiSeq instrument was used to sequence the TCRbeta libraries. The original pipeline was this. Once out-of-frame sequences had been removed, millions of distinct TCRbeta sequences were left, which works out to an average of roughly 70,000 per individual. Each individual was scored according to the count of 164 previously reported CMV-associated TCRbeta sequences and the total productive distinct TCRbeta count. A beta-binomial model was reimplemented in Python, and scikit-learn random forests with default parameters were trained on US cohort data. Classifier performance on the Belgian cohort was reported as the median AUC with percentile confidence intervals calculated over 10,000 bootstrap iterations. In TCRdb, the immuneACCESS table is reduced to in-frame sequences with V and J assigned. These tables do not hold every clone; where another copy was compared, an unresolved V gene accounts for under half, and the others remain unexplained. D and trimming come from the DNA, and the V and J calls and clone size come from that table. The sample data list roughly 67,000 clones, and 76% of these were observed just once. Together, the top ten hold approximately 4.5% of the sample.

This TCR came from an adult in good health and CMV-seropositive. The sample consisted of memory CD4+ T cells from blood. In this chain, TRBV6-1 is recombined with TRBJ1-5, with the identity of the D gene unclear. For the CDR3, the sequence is CATLRSLEGNQPQHF. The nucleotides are TGTGCCACCCTAAGGTCCCTGGAGGGCAATCAGCCCCAGCATTTT.